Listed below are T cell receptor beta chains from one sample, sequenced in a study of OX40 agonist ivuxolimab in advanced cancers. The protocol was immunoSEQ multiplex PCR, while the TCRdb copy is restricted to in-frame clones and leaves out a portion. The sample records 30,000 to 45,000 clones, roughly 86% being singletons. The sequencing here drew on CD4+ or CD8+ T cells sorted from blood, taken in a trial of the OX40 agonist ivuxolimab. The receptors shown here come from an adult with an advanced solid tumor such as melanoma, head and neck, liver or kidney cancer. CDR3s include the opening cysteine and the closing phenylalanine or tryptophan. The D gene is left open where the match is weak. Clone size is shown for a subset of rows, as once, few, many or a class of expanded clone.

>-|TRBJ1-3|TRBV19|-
CASRENSSGNTIYF
TGTGCCAGTAGAGAGAATAGCTCTGGAAACACCATATATTTT
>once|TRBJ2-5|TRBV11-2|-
CASSTVQGRETQYF
TGTGCCAGCAGCACAGTTCAGGGTCGGGAGACCCAGTACTTC
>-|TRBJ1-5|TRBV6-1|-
CASSASGGNQPQHF
TGTGCCAGCAGTGCCTCAGGGGGCAATCAGCCCCAGCATTTT
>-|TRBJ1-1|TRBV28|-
CASTFFRGRAEAFF
TGTGCCAGCACCTTTTTTAGGGGAAGGGCTGAAGCTTTCTTT
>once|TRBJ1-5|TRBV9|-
CASSVEGRGGEPQHF
TGTGCCAGCAGCGTAGAGGGTCGGGGAGGCGAGCCCCAGCATTTT
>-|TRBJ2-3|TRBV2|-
CAGSGLTDTQYF
TGTGCCGGCAGTGGACTTACAGATACGCAGTATTTT
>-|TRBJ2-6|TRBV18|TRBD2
CASSPGWIAGSGRANVLTF
TGTGCCAGCTCACCGGGGTGGATAGCGGGCTCCGGAAGGGCCAACGTCCTGACTTTC
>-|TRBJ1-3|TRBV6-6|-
CASARDFYSGNTIYF
TGTGCCAGCGCGAGAGACTTTTACTCTGGAAACACCATATATTTT
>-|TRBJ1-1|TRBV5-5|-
CASTFSGGRGRNTEAFF
TGTGCCAGCACCTTTTCGGGCGGTCGAGGCAGGAACACTGAAGCTTTCTTT
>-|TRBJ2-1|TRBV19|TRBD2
CASSATLAGVYYNEQFF
TGTGCCAGTAGTGCGACATTAGCGGGAGTTTACTACAATGAGCAGTTCTTC
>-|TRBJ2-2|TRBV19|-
CASSMGRRYTGELFF
TGTGCCAGTAGTATGGGCAGGAGGTACACCGGGGAGCTGTTTTTT
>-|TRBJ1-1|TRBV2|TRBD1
CASSGTGYTEAFF
TGTGCCAGCAGTGGGACAGGATACACTGAAGCTTTCTTT
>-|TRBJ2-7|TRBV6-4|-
CASSDGRMPYEQYF
TGTGCCAGCAGTGATGGCAGGATGCCTTACGAGCAGTACTTC
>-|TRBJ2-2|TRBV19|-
CASSIKGANTGELFF
TGTGCCAGTAGTATAAAGGGGGCGAACACCGGGGAGCTGTTTTTT
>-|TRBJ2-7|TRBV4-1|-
CASSQGHLDAYEQYF
TGCGCCAGCAGCCAAGGACACTTAGACGCCTACGAGCAGTACTTC
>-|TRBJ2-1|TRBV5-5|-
CASSLFAGSVDEQFF
TGTGCCAGCAGCTTGTTTGCGGGAAGTGTCGATGAGCAGTTCTTC
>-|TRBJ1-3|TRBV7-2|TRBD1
CASSPQPGTGVGNTIYF
TGTGCCAGCAGCCCCCAACCCGGGACAGGGGTTGGAAACACCATATATTTT
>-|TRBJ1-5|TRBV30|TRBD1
CAWSGQGLQPQHF
TGTGCCTGGAGCGGACAGGGTCTTCAGCCCCAGCATTTT
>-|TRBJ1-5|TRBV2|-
CASSEVGPWGQPQHF
TGTGCCAGCAGTGAAGTAGGGCCCTGGGGTCAGCCCCAGCATTTT
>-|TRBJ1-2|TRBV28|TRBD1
CVSGGLNYGYTF
TGTGTTTCAGGGGGGCTGAACTATGGCTACACCTTC
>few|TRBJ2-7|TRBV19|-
CASSPTLSGTDLYEQYF
TGTGCCAGTAGTCCAACCCTCTCCGGGACGGACCTCTACGAGCAGTACTTC
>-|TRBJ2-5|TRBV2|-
CASRGDWGETQYF
TGTGCCAGCAGGGGGGACTGGGGGGAGACCCAGTACTTC
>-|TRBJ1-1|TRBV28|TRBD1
CASSLHDRGVLNTEAFF
TGTGCCAGCAGTTTGCACGACAGGGGGGTCCTCAACACTGAAGCTTTCTTT
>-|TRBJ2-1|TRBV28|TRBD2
CASSPHTGLAYNEQFF
TGTGCCAGCAGCCCTCATACGGGACTAGCGTACAATGAGCAGTTCTTC
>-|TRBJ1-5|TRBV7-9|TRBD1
CASSLLSGTESPQHF
TGTGCCAGCAGCTTATTATCCGGGACAGAGAGCCCCCAGCATTTT
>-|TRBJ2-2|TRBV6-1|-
CASPGTANTGELFF
TGTGCCAGCCCCGGGACTGCGAACACCGGGGAGCTGTTTTTT
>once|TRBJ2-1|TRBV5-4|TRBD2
CASSFGGLAGPNEQFF
TGTGCCAGCAGCTTCGGCGGACTAGCGGGACCCAATGAGCAGTTCTTC
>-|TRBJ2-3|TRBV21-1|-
CASTSGQGKDTQYF
TGTGCCAGCACTAGCGGGCAGGGCAAAGATACGCAGTATTTT
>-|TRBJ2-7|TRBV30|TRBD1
CAWATGFYEQYF
TGTGCCTGGGCGACAGGGTTTTACGAGCAGTACTTC
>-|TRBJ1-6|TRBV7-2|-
CASSLERAGRYNSPLHF
TGTGCCAGCAGCTTAGAAAGGGCAGGGAGATATAATTCACCCCTCCACTTT
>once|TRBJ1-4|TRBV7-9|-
CASSSTEKLFF
TGTGCCAGCAGCTCGACTGAAAAACTGTTTTTT
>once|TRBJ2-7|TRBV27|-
CASKPAQGHYEQYF
TGTGCCAGCAAGCCCGCCCAGGGACACTACGAGCAGTACTTC
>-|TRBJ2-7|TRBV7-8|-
CASSFSYEQYF
TGTGCCAGCAGCTTTTCCTACGAGCAGTACTTC
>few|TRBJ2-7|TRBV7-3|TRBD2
CASSLLAGAAYEQYF
TGTGCCAGCAGTTTACTAGCGGGAGCCGCCTACGAGCAGTACTTC
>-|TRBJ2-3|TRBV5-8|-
CASGHTTDTQYF
TGTGCCAGCGGACACACAACAGATACGCAGTATTTT
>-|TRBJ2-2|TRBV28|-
CASISGFAGELFF
TGTGCCAGCATCTCCGGGTTCGCCGGGGAGCTGTTTTTT
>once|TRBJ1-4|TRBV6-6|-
CASSSPGRIEKLFF
TGTGCCAGCAGTTCCCCGGGCCGAATCGAAAAACTGTTTTTT
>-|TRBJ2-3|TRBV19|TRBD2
CAISGTNTDTQYF
TGTGCCATTTCCGGGACTAACACAGATACGCAGTATTTT